The clone carrying this T cell receptor (beta chain) was seen once. The data were taken from a study of shared clonotypes between healthy human individuals. Across the whole study: In total, the donors were a couple of women and a few men aged 18 to 49.

CD4+ cells underwent separation, giving CD45RA+ naive and CD45RA-negative memory subsets. Samples underwent the assay at deep level. Generated by immunoSEQ multiplex PCR, the TCRdb table keeps only in-frame clones and is missing some. This sample yields over 1.4 million clones, of which roughly 96% are seen a single time; over 1% belongs to the top ten. V lost 6 bases, J lost 5 bases, and 17 bases lay in between. There are 14 residues in the CDR3. The germline gives CDR1 MDHEN, CDR2 SYDVKM. This chain uses TRBV28 with TRBJ2-7; TRBD2 might be the D (7 bases). What was sequenced was naive CD4+ T cells sorted from blood. Specified subset: CD45RA+ positively selected. This TCR was sampled from a man younger than 40 in good health. CDR3 residues: CASRGGAGLNEQYF. The CDR3 nucleotides read TGTGCCAGCAGAGGGGGGGCAGGCCTCAACGAGCAGTACTTC.